Each of the 30 T cell receptor beta chains below was sequenced from the same sample in a study of early T cells in non-severe SARS-CoV-2 infection. TCRdb itself ran the 5' RACE reads through MiXCR, one entry per CDR3 protein. The sample holds 60,000 or so distinct CDR3 sequences; 10% to 15% are singletons and the top ten take about 3%. The sample comprised whole blood. Receptors originate from an adult who was a healthcare worker with PCR-confirmed SARS-CoV-2 infection or an uninfected control (not recorded which).

This clonotype has a count of ten or more. This CDR3 reads CAWMSGVGSYEQYF. CDR3 bases: TGTGCCTGGATGAGCGGGGTAGGGTCCTACGAGCAGTACTTC. V usage is TRBV30 and J usage is TRBJ2-7; 7 bases are a match to TRBD2. Trimming at V came to 4 bases and at J to 1 base, leaving 7 bases not matched to a gene. Germline V lookup: CDR1 GTSNPN, CDR2 SVGIG (reference sequence). The CDR3 length is 14 residues. The whole variable domain, filled in from reference TRBV30 and TRBJ2-7, reads SQTIHQWPATLVQPVGSPLSLECTVEGTSNPNLYWYRQAAGRGLQLLFYSVGIGQISSEVPQNLSASRPQDRQFILSSKKLLLSDSGFYLCAWMSGVGSYEQYFGPGTRLTVT.

This clonotype has at least ten counts. The J gene is TRBJ2-3, the V gene TRBV6-1; tentatively, D is TRBD2 (6 bases). V was shortened by 5 bases and J by 6 bases, with 18 bases between the two germline ends. CDR1 is MNHNS and CDR2 is SASEGT in the germline V gene. The CDR3 runs to 15 residues. The CDR3 bases are TGTGCCAGCAGTATCTGGACGGGGGATAGGGATACGCAGTATTTT. As protein: CASSIWTGDRDTQYF.

The J gene is TRBJ1-4, the V gene TRBV18, with D hard to call. The V end was cut by 5 bases, the J end by 9 bases, with 10 bases between. The CDR3 has 12 residues. The germline V gene has CDR1 KGHSH and CDR2 LQKENI. CDR3 loop: CASSEGSQKLFF. Here the CDR3 DNA reads TGTGCCAGCTCAGAGGGCAGCCAAAAACTGTTTTTT.

At least ten counts were recorded for this clonotype. This rearrangement joins TRBV5-4 to TRBJ2-7; D is unresolved. This CDR3 contains 12 residues. Germline-derived CDR1 and CDR2 are SGHNT and YYREEE (reference sequence). V was pared by 4 bases and J by 7 bases, with 12 bases between. The CDR3 DNA reads as TGTGCCAGCAGCCTGGCGATGGGGGAGCAGTACTTC. It codes for CASSLAMGEQYF. Supplemented by reference TRBV5-4 and TRBJ2-7, the full variable domain reads ETGVTQSPTHLIKTRGQQVTLRCSSQSGHNTVSWYQQALGQGPQFIFQYYREEENGRGNFPPRFSGLQFPNYSSELNVNALELDDSALYLCASSLAMGEQYFGPGTRLTVT.

The chain links TRBV28 to TRBJ2-5; TRBD1 matches at 7 bases. This CDR3 region has 15 residues. V lost 6 bases to trimming and J lost 6 bases; unmatched junction nucleotides: 13. CDR1 is MDHEN and CDR2 is SYDVKM in the germline V gene. The CDR3 DNA reads TGTGCCAGCAGCCCTATGGACAGGACATGGAAGACCCAGTACTTC. Translation: CASSPMDRTWKTQYF.

Ten or more counts support this clonotype. The chain carries TRBV3-1 and TRBJ2-1; D remains ambiguous. The CDR3 spans 14 residues. CDR1 and CDR2 from the germline V gene are LGHDT and YNNKEL (reference sequence). Trimming cost V 5 bases and J 6 bases, with 14 bases left between them. CDR3 amino acids: CASSLRSLSNEQFF. CDR3 DNA: TGTGCCAGCAGCTTACGGTCCTTAAGCAATGAGCAGTTCTTC.

This clonotype was picked up a small number of times. J is TRBJ2-7 and V is TRBV25-1; 10 bases map to TRBD2. The CDR3 consists of 12 residues. The V gene's germline CDR1 is MGHDK and CDR2 SYGVNS. Trimming at V came to 10 bases and at J to 2 bases, leaving 2 bases not matched to a gene. CDR3: CAIGTSAYEQYF. In DNA, the CDR3 is TGTGCCATCGGGACTAGCGCCTACGAGCAGTACTTC.

This clonotype has a single count. The chain uses TRBV29-1 and TRBJ2-7; D not certain. This CDR3 is built from 12 residues. CDR1 and CDR2 from the germline V gene are SQVTM and ANQGSEA. The ends were cut back, 1 base at V and 1 base at J, with 5 bases in the middle. The CDR3 loop is CSVEGDSYEQYF. The CDR3 DNA reads TGCAGCGTTGAAGGGGATTCCTACGAGCAGTACTTC.

This clonotype was seen many times. CDR3 residues: CASRGTENTEAFF. In nucleotides, the CDR3 is TGCGCCAGCAGGGGGACAGAGAACACTGAAGCTTTCTTT. The rearrangement links TRBV10-2 to TRBJ1-1, with 7 bases matching TRBD1. Trimming cost V 6 bases and J 1 base; bases outside gene matches: 2. The CDR3 loop spans 13 amino acids. Per the germline V gene, CDR1 is WSHSY and CDR2 is SAAADI.

The chain combines TRBV20-1 with TRBJ2-1; the D call may be TRBD1 or TRBD2 (6 bases each). Germline V gene sequence: CDR1 DFQATT, CDR2 SNEGSKA (reference sequence). Trimming removed 3 bases from V and 5 bases from J, with 20 bases in between. The length of the CDR3 is 16 residues. CDR3 bases: TGCAGTGCTAGGGTCAGGGGCGGGACACGGCACAATGAGCAGTTCTTC. Its protein product is CSARVRGGTRHNEQFF.

This chain joins TRBV4-1 and TRBJ2-2; either TRBD1 or TRBD2 may supply D (5 bases each). This CDR3 has 14 residues. Deletions cut 3 bases from V and 7 bases from J, with 12 bases between. Germline assignment: CDR1 MGHRA and CDR2 YSYEKL. The CDR3 sequence: CASSQGERIGELFF. The CDR3 DNA sequence: TGCGCCAGCAGCCAGGGGGAGCGGATCGGGGAGCTGTTTTTT.

This clonotype was recorded many times. V usage is TRBV11-3 and J usage is TRBJ1-6; D gene uncertain. V shed 1 base and J shed 7 bases, with 8 bases lying between them. The germline V gene encodes CDR1 SGHNT and CDR2 YENEEA. This CDR3 region has 14 residues. The CDR3 DNA reads as TGTGCCAGCAGCTTAGTTCCGGGGAATTCACCCCTCCACTTT. Encoded protein: CASSLVPGNSPLHF.

This clonotype showed up many times. The rearrangement uses TRBV12-3 or TRBV12-4 and TRBJ2-6, with D tentatively TRBD1 (5 bases). The V and J ends lost 5 bases and 0 bases respectively, with 23 bases between them. This CDR3 has 20 amino acids. CDR3 loop: CASSEVGMAGSNSGANVLTF. For the CDR3, the DNA is TGTGCCAGCAGTGAAGTAGGAATGGCAGGGTCCAACTCTGGGGCCAACGTCCTGACTTTC.

There are many counts of this clonotype. The V call is TRBV9, the J call TRBJ2-5; a weak D match, TRBD2 (5 bases). CDR3 length: 15 residues. The germline CDR1 and CDR2 sequences are SGDLS and YYNGEE. V dropped 0 bases and J dropped 0 bases, with 9 bases sitting between them. The CDR3 bases are TGTGCCAGCAGCGTAGGGGGAGCCTACCAAGAGACCCAGTACTTC. This sequence encodes CASSVGGAYQETQYF.

This clonotype was observed at least ten times. V usage is TRBV3-1 and J usage is TRBJ1-1, with D uncertain. Germline V gene data show CDR1 as LGHDT and CDR2 as YNNKEL (reference sequence). CDR3 length: 15 residues. The V and J ends lost 0 bases and 5 bases respectively, with 13 bases between them. CDR3 in amino acids: CASSQDRSLGTEAFF. In DNA form, the CDR3 reads TGTGCCAGCAGCCAAGACAGGAGTCTTGGAACTGAAGCTTTCTTT. Full variable domain (remainder filled in from reference TRBV3-1 and TRBJ1-1): DTAVSQTPKYLVTQMGNDKSIKCEQNLGHDTMYWYKQDSKKFLKIMFSYNNKELIINETVPNRFSPKSPDKAHLNLHINSLELGDSAVYFCASSQDRSLGTEAFFGQGTRLTVV.

The gene calls are TRBV7-8 and TRBJ2-3; D unresolved. In germline, CDR1 is SGHVS, CDR2 FQNEAQ. V lost 1 base, J lost 2 bases, and 10 bases lay in between. The length of the CDR3 is 15 residues. The CDR3 DNA reads TGTGCCAGCAGCTTAGTTGGAGCGTCCACAGATACGCAGTATTTT. This codes for CASSLVGASTDTQYF. Together with reference TRBV7-8 and TRBJ2-3, the CDR3 gives the full variable domain: GAGVSQSPRYKVAKRGQDVALRCDPISGHVSLFWYQQALGQGPEFLTYFQNEAQLDKSGLPSDRFFAERPEGSVSTLKIQRTQQEDSAVYLCASSLVGASTDTQYFGPGTRLTVL.

The chain couples TRBV10-3 to TRBJ1-1; perhaps TRBD1 as D (6 bases). CDR3 length: 14 residues. Per the germline V gene, CDR1 is ENHRY and CDR2 is SYGVKD. Trimming took 0 bases from V and 9 from J, leaving 14 bases between them. The chain's CDR3 is CAISESLPGQQAFF. The DNA of the CDR3 is TGTGCCATCAGTGAGTCCCTACCGGGACAACAAGCTTTCTTT.

A few counts support this clonotype. The chain recombines TRBV11-1 with TRBJ1-1; D is unclear. With 5 bases removed from V and 7 bases from J, the gap between germline ends came to 17 bases. The CDR3 totals 14 residues. CDR1 and CDR2 from the germline V gene are SGHAT and FQDESV (reference sequence). The CDR3 loop reads CASSARPDYSEAFF. In nucleotides, the CDR3 is TGTGCCAGCAGCGCCCGCCCAGATTACAGTGAAGCTTTCTTT.

This clonotype came up a few times. This chain links TRBV9 with TRBJ2-1, with D possibly being TRBD1 or TRBD2 (5 bases each). CDR3 length: 15 amino acids. Germline-derived CDR1 and CDR2 are SGDLS and YYNGEE. The V gene lost 7 bases and the J gene lost 2 bases, with 16 bases spanning the gap. CDR3 region: CASAGRDPAYNEQFF. The CDR3, as DNA: TGTGCCAGCGCCGGCCGGGACCCAGCCTACAATGAGCAGTTCTTC. Drawing the rest from reference TRBV9 and TRBJ2-1, the complete variable domain is DSGVTQTPKHLITATGQRVTLRCSPRSGDLSVYWYQQSLDQGLQFLIQYYNGEERAKGNILERFSAQQFPDLHSELNLSSLELGDSALYFCASAGRDPAYNEQFFGPGTRLTVL.

The table lists this clonotype with many counts. The rearrangement uses TRBV7-9 and TRBJ2-7, with 9 bases that match TRBD1. After removal of 4 bases from V and 3 bases from J, the junction contained 10 bases not matched to a gene. Germline-derived CDR1 and CDR2 are SEHNR and FQNEAQ (reference sequence). CDR3 length: 16 residues. The CDR3 DNA reads TGTGCCAGCAGCTCCGTCCCCGGGACAGGGCACTACGAGCAGTACTTC. It specifies CASSSVPGTGHYEQYF.

This clonotype was seen only a few times. The chain is built from TRBV29-1 and TRBJ2-5; tentatively, D is TRBD2 (5 bases). Trimming left V 5 bases short and J 4 bases short, with 14 bases between. Germline V gene sequence: CDR1 SQVTM, CDR2 ANQGSEA. The CDR3 runs to 13 residues. Here the CDR3 reads CSVSPSSGETQYF. The CDR3 DNA sequence: TGCAGCGTTTCCCCTAGCTCAGGAGAGACCCAGTACTTC. Full variable domain (remainder filled in from reference TRBV29-1 and TRBJ2-5): SAVISQKPSRDICQRGTSLTIQCQVDSQVTMMFWYRQQPGQSLTLIATANQGSEATYESGFVIDKFPISRPNLTFSTLTVSNMSPEDSSIYLCSVSPSSGETQYFGPGTRLLVL.

The table lists this clonotype with many counts. This rearrangement joins TRBV20-1 to TRBJ2-2; D is undetermined. V lost 0 bases to trimming and J lost 6 bases, with 8 bases between them. The CDR3 contains 13 residues. The germline V gene has CDR1 DFQATT and CDR2 SNEGSKA (reference sequence). The CDR3 region has the DNA TGCAGTGCTAGAGATCTTGGGGCCGGGGAGCTGTTTTTT. This sequence encodes CSARDLGAGELFF.

In this sample, this clonotype turned up a few times. V and J are TRBV20-1 and TRBJ1-5, with 7 bases identical to TRBD1. Germline CDR1 and CDR2: DFQATT and SNEGSKA (reference sequence). The junction had 18 bases not matched to a gene; V was cut back by 4 bases and J by 0 bases. The CDR3 runs to 19 residues. The CDR3 region is CSATARRQGERYSNQPQHF. The CDR3, as DNA: TGCAGTGCTACTGCGAGGAGGCAGGGGGAGAGGTATAGCAATCAGCCCCAGCATTTT.

The sample holds a few counts of this clonotype. V is TRBV10-3 and J is TRBJ2-3; TRBD1 agrees at 8 bases. The V gene's germline CDR1 is ENHRY and CDR2 SYGVKD. CDR3 length: 16 amino acids. J gave up 0 bases and V 6 bases, and 8 bases lay outside the gene matches. CDR3: CAIRDGQGSSTDTQYF. The CDR3 nucleotides are TGTGCCATCAGGGATGGACAGGGATCAAGCACAGATACGCAGTATTTT.

This clonotype was seen ten or more times. V usage is TRBV28 and J usage is TRBJ1-3, with D hard to call. Looked up from germline, CDR1 is MDHEN and CDR2 is SYDVKM. V lost 3 bases to trimming and J lost 0 bases, with 6 bases between them. The CDR3 covers 14 residues. In DNA form, the CDR3 reads TGTGCCAGCAGTTTCTTACCCTCTGGAAACACCATATATTTT. This encodes CASSFLPSGNTIYF.

This clonotype occurred many times. The rearrangement joins TRBV5-4 to TRBJ2-5; D is perhaps TRBD1 (6 bases). The germline gives CDR1 SGHNT, CDR2 YYREEE (reference sequence). CDR3 length equals 14 residues. Trimming stripped 4 bases from V and 0 bases from J, with 10 bases between. CDR3 amino acids: CASSKGVDQETQYF. CDR3 nucleotides: TGTGCCAGCAGCAAGGGGGTGGACCAAGAGACCCAGTACTTC.

V gene TRBV29-1 combines with J gene TRBJ2-4; D ambiguous. The CDR3 is 13 amino acids. Trimming shortened V by 3 bases and J by 2 bases, and 8 bases separated the two germline ends. Germline lookup yields CDR1 SQVTM and CDR2 ANQGSEA. CDR3 amino acids: CSVEPQTKNIQYF. CDR3 nucleotide sequence: TGCAGCGTTGAGCCGCAGACCAAAAACATTCAGTACTTC.

The sample holds many counts of this clonotype. This chain uses TRBV7-9 with TRBJ2-1; D is perhaps TRBD2 (6 bases). The CDR3 covers 16 residues. Trimming removed 3 bases at V and 7 bases at J, with 19 bases between. CDR1 SEHNR and CDR2 FQNEAQ come from the germline V gene (reference sequence). DNA of the CDR3: TGTGCCAGCAGCTTGGGAAGCGGAGGGGTACCAAATGAGCAGTTCTTC. Translating gives CASSLGSGGVPNEQFF.

This clonotype occurred many times. The chain is built from TRBV6-5 and TRBJ2-7; D may correspond to TRBD1 or TRBD2 (5 bases each). Germline-derived CDR1 and CDR2 are MNHEY and SVGAGI. The CDR3 totals 15 residues. V was clipped by 0 bases and J by 0 bases, with 9 bases between them. CDR3 amino acids: CASSYSGVSSYEQYF. The DNA of the CDR3 is TGTGCCAGCAGTTACTCGGGGGTGAGCTCCTACGAGCAGTACTTC.

This clonotype came up many times. The CDR3 DNA reads TGCGCCAGCAGCTCGGGACAGACCCTACAAGAGACCCAGTACTTC. This encodes CASSSGQTLQETQYF. V is TRBV5-1 and J is TRBJ2-5; 7 bases fit TRBD1. J was trimmed by 2 bases and V by 3 bases; bases with no gene match: 7. Germline V CDR1 and CDR2: SGHRS, YFSETQ. The CDR3 is made up of 15 amino acids. The variable domain in full, completed from reference TRBV5-1 and TRBJ2-5, reads KAGVTQTPRYLIKTRGQQVTLSCSPISGHRSVSWYQQTPGQGLQFLFEYFSETQRNKGNFPGRFSGRQFSNSRSEMNVSTLELGDSALYLCASSSGQTLQETQYFGPGTRLLVL.